One and the same sample provided the 22 T cell receptor beta chains below, sequenced in a study of blood T cell repertoires in COVID-19. Data came from immunoSEQ multiplex PCR; TCRdb stores just in-frame clones and leaves some out. The sample carries some 110,000 clones, approximately 90% recorded once. The sample taken for sequencing was peripheral blood. The receptor set was obtained from a human donor in a cohort sampled during active COVID-19.

This clone has only a few counts. V is TRBV6-4 and J is TRBJ2-1, with 7 bases lining up with TRBD1. Germline CDR1 and CDR2: MRHNA and SNTAGT. The CDR3 runs to 16 residues. The trim removed 5 bases at V and 5 bases at J, leaving 12 bases unmatched. The CDR3 nucleotides read TGTGCCAGCAGTAAGTCCCGGGACAGAAAAGACAATGAGCAGTTCTTC. Its protein is CASSKSRDRKDNEQFF.

This clone has a single count. The chain is built from TRBV5-1 and TRBJ1-1; 8 bases match TRBD1. Germline V gene sequence: CDR1 SGHRS, CDR2 YFSETQ. Losses at the gene ends were 1 base for V and 1 base for J; bases not matched to a gene: 3. This CDR3 is built from 15 residues. The CDR3 region has the DNA TGCGCCAGCAGCTTGTCCGACAGGGGGAACACTGAAGCTTTCTTT. Translation: CASSLSDRGNTEAFF.

V is TRBV4-2 and J is TRBJ2-5; D possibly corresponds to TRBD1 (6 bases). The germline V gene encodes CDR1 LGHNA and CDR2 YNFKEQ. The CDR3 is made up of 14 amino acids. The V end lost 1 base, the J end lost 5 bases, and 11 bases lay between the germline ends. The CDR3 DNA reads TGTGCCAGCAGCCAAGGCGGACAGAGGGAGACCCAGTACTTC. It codes for CASSQGGQRETQYF.

The J gene is TRBJ2-1, the V gene TRBV5-6; a possible D gene is TRBD2 (6 bases). Between the trimmed V and J ends, which lost 0 bases and 2 bases, there was a span of 15 bases. Germline CDR1 and CDR2: SGHDT and YYEEEE. The CDR3 is 17 amino acids. The CDR3 sequence: CASSLGSSGRAYNEQFF. As DNA, the CDR3 is TGTGCCAGCAGCTTGGGATCAAGCGGGCGGGCCTACAATGAGCAGTTCTTC.

This sequence joins TRBV24-1 and TRBJ1-5; D possibly corresponds to TRBD1 (5 bases). The germline V gene has CDR1 KGHDR and CDR2 SFDVKD. The CDR3 runs 14 residues. Trimming pared 4 bases from V and 6 bases from J, leaving 12 bases between. The CDR3 DNA sequence: TGTGCCACCAGTGACAGCAGGGTGATTCAGCCCCAGCATTTT. Translated: CATSDSRVIQPQHF.

This clone was observed a few times. The J gene is TRBJ2-1, the V gene TRBV10-1; weak D call: TRBD2 (6 bases). CDR3 length equals 15 residues. Trimming pared 0 bases from V and 7 bases from J, leaving 13 bases between. CDR1 and CDR2 (germline): WNHNN, SYGVQD (reference sequence). The chain's CDR3 is CASSESRGGRNEQFF. The CDR3 region has the DNA TGCGCCAGCAGTGAGTCGCGGGGAGGTCGGAATGAGCAGTTCTTC.

V is TRBV29-1 and J is TRBJ2-2; D is perhaps TRBD2 (5 bases). Trimming removed 0 bases at V and 6 bases at J, with 14 bases between. CDR1 and CDR2 from the germline V gene are SQVTM and ANQGSEA. The CDR3 is made up of 15 amino acids. The CDR3 here is CSVEEGSGGPGELFF. The CDR3 nucleotides read TGCAGCGTTGAAGAAGGCAGCGGCGGGCCCGGGGAGCTGTTTTTT.

This chain joins TRBV4-1 and TRBJ1-1, with a tentative D call TRBD1 (6 bases). Trimming removed 5 bases at V and 5 bases at J, with 15 bases between. Per germline, CDR1 MGHRA and CDR2 YSYEKL. This CDR3 has 14 residues. The chain's CDR3 is CASSEPSRGTEAFF. CDR3 nucleotides: TGCGCCAGCAGCGAACCTTCCAGGGGAACTGAAGCTTTCTTT.

This chain uses TRBV7-2 with TRBJ1-2, with 7 bases matching TRBD1. CDR1 SGHTA and CDR2 FQGNSA come from the germline V gene. The CDR3 is 13 residues long. Trimming removed 5 bases from V and 7 bases from J; junction bases left unmatched: 7. The CDR3 DNA reads as TGTGCCAGCAGCCCGCAACAGGGGTTTGGCTACACCTTC. This translates into CASSPQQGFGYTF.

V is TRBV24-1 and J is TRBJ2-2, with TRBD2 matching 8 bases. There are 19 residues in the CDR3. Germline V gives CDR1 KGHDR, CDR2 SFDVKD. The V gene end was trimmed by 2 bases and the J gene end by 6 bases; junction bases not matched to a gene: 16. CDR3 amino acids: CATSDSPRRGAPTPGELFF. The CDR3 nucleotides read TGTGCCACCAGTGATTCCCCGAGGCGGGGGGCCCCCACACCCGGGGAGCTGTTTTTT.

This chain uses TRBV5-4 with TRBJ2-4; TRBD2 agrees at 7 bases. V trimming: 2 bases; J trimming: 8 bases; junction bases outside the gene matches: 10. The CDR3 has 15 residues. Per the germline V gene, CDR1 is SGHNT and CDR2 is YYREEE (reference sequence). The CDR3 spells CASSFMSGAGDIQYF. The CDR3 DNA reads as TGTGCCAGCAGCTTTATGTCCGGGGCGGGGGACATTCAGTACTTC.

The V gene is TRBV5-4, the J gene TRBJ1-6; 9 bases match TRBD1. J was trimmed by 8 bases and V by 4 bases; bases with no gene match: 4. The CDR3 extends over 14 amino acids. Germline V lookup: CDR1 SGHNT, CDR2 YYREEE (reference sequence). CDR3 loop: CASSRGQGYSPLHF. The DNA of the CDR3 is TGTGCCAGCAGCAGGGGACAGGGTTATTCACCCCTCCACTTT.

The chain carries TRBV11-1 and TRBJ2-1; TRBD1 aligns across 8 bases. The V segment lost 1 base and the J segment 14 bases; nucleotides outside the gene matches: 1. There are 11 residues in the CDR3. Germline CDR1 SGHAT, CDR2 FQDESV (reference sequence). The CDR3 here is CASSLEGQEFF. The CDR3 DNA reads as TGTGCCAGCAGCTTAGAGGGACAGGAGTTCTTC.

This clone was counted a single time. The chain uses TRBV28 and TRBJ2-1, with 9 bases aligning to TRBD1. The CDR3 extends over 15 amino acids. Germline V CDR1 and CDR2: MDHEN, SYDVKM. Germline trimming cut 7 bases from V and 4 bases from J; bases unmatched to any gene: 8. In DNA, the CDR3 is TGTGCCAGCAAAACAGGGGGCTTGGTTTACAATGAGCAGTTCTTC. This encodes CASKTGGLVYNEQFF.

The V gene is TRBV30, the J gene TRBJ1-2; the D is unclear. This CDR3 spans 12 amino acids. Trimming shortened V by 4 bases and J by 7 bases, and 13 bases separated the two germline ends. Germline V gene sequence: CDR1 GTSNPN, CDR2 SVGIG (reference sequence). Here the CDR3 reads CAWNPGSGGYTF. CDR3 bases: TGTGCCTGGAACCCCGGCTCGGGTGGCTACACCTTC.

The count of this clone is one. V is TRBV5-1 and J is TRBJ2-1; 8 bases match TRBD1. This CDR3 has 14 residues. V was pared by 6 bases and J by 7 bases, with 9 bases of the junction left unmatched. The V gene's germline CDR1 is SGHRS and CDR2 YFSETQ. Here the CDR3 reads CASKRDRSANEQFF. The CDR3 DNA sequence: TGCGCCAGCAAACGGGACAGGAGTGCTAATGAGCAGTTCTTC.

This clone was picked up one time. The gene calls are TRBV20-1 and TRBJ2-1; a weak D match, TRBD2 (6 bases). This CDR3 comprises 11 residues. V lost 1 base and J lost 10, with 8 bases in between. Germline V CDR1 and CDR2: DFQATT, SNEGSKA (reference sequence). The CDR3 nucleotides are TGCAGTGCTAGAGCCAGCGGGGAGCAGTTCTTC. Protein: CSARASGEQFF.

Here the CDR3 DNA reads TGTGCCACCAGTGAGACAGGGGAGGGCACCGGGGAGCTGTTTTTT. Its protein is CATSETGEGTGELFF. The genes are TRBV24-1 and TRBJ2-2; tentatively, D is TRBD1 (8 bases). Trimming left V 4 bases short and J 4 bases short, with 12 bases between. Germline V gene sequence: CDR1 KGHDR, CDR2 SFDVKD. This CDR3 comprises 15 residues.

V and J are TRBV6-5 and TRBJ1-5, with unresolved D. The CDR3 covers 12 residues. CDR1 MNHEY and CDR2 SVGAGI come from the germline V gene. The CDR3 DNA reads as TGTGCTACCTCGGGGTACAATCAGCCCCAGCATTTT. Translating it yields CATSGYNQPQHF.

The chain carries TRBV6-5 and TRBJ1-1, with no clear D. The CDR3 loop spans 14 amino acids. With 2 bases removed from V and 4 bases from J, the gap between germline ends came to 11 bases. Germline V gives CDR1 MNHEY, CDR2 SVGAGI. The CDR3 region has the DNA TGTGCCAGCAGTTACGAACTTCGAGGCACTGAAGCTTTCTTT. Encoded protein: CASSYELRGTEAFF.

The rearrangement uses TRBV10-2 and TRBJ1-6; 10 nucleotides align to TRBD1. The CDR3 runs 13 residues. V shed 7 bases, J shed 10 bases, and the junction held 4 bases outside the gene matches. Germline CDR1 reads WSHSY; CDR2 reads SAAADI. This chain's CDR3 is CASIGQGESPLHF. The CDR3, as DNA: TGCGCCAGCATTGGACAGGGGGAATCACCCCTCCACTTT.

The CDR3 loop is CATSRDRDIRNEKLFF. In nucleotides, the CDR3 is TGTGCCACCAGCAGGGACAGGGATATACGAAATGAAAAACTGTTTTTT. This chain connects TRBV15 to TRBJ1-4, with TRBD1 matching 8 bases. This CDR3 spans 16 amino acids. The J segment lost 5 bases and the V segment lost 3 bases, leaving 8 bases of the junction unmatched. Germline-derived CDR1 and CDR2 are LNHNV and YYDKDF (reference sequence).